The rows below give T cell receptor beta chains drawn from one sample of a study of control samples from healthy donors and cancer patients. This table comes from immunoSEQ multiplex PCR, and its TCRdb copy is limited to in-frame clones, with some not included. This sample has about 140,000 clones, with roughly nine tenths found just once. The sequenced sample consisted of blood. The receptors derive from a man in his late teens or twenties in good health. Both conserved end residues are part of each CDR3. Each record gives: D gene, J gene, V gene, clone size, CDR3 DNA, CDR3 protein. D genes are given only for firm matches. Expanded clones are given a class, and other clones once, few, many or no size at all.

NA | TRBJ2-7 | TRBV9 | NA | TGTGCCAGCAGCGTAGGGCAGACCGCCTACGAGCAGTACTTC | CASSVGQTAYEQYF
NA | TRBJ1-2 | TRBV27 | NA | TGTGCCAGCAGTTTATCGAACAGGAGAAACTATGGCTACACCTTC | CASSLSNRRNYGYTF
TRBD1 | TRBJ2-7 | TRBV6-5 | NA | TGTGCCAGCAGCTCGACAGGGCAAACCTACGAGCAGTACTTC | CASSSTGQTYEQYF
NA | TRBJ1-5 | TRBV15 | NA | TGTGCCACCAGCAGAGTAGGCAGCCAATCTTGGCCCCAGCATTTT | CATSRVGSQSWPQHF
NA | TRBJ2-1 | TRBV9 | NA | TGTGCCAGCAGCGTAGTGGGTTTCGGCTCCTACAATGAGCAGTTCTTC | CASSVVGFGSYNEQFF
NA | TRBJ2-3 | TRBV5-1 | NA | TGCGCCAGCAGCTTGGAGCCAGGGGTCGTCACAGATACGCAGTATTTT | CASSLEPGVVTDTQYF
NA | TRBJ2-1 | TRBV7-6 | NA | TGTGCCAGCAGCTTACTGTGGGGGCCCTACAATGAGCAGTTCTTC | CASSLLWGPYNEQFF
NA | TRBJ1-5 | TRBV2 | NA | TGTGCCAGCAGTGAAGCGTCCTACTCCTATCAGCCCCAGCATTTT | CASSEASYSYQPQHF
NA | TRBJ1-4 | TRBV6-4 | NA | TGTGCCAGCAGTGGGGAGGAAACGACTAATGAAAAACTGTTTTTT | CASSGEETTNEKLFF
TRBD1 | TRBJ1-1 | TRBV7-8 | NA | TGTGCCAGCAGCTTAGCCGGGACAGGAATGAACACTGAAGCTTTCTTT | CASSLAGTGMNTEAFF
NA | TRBJ1-1 | TRBV9 | NA | TGTGCCAGCAGCTCCACGCGGGGGATGAACACTGAAGCTTTCTTT | CASSSTRGMNTEAFF
NA | TRBJ1-3 | TRBV3-1/TRBV3-2 | NA | TGTGCCAGCAGCCAAGGGGTATGGCGCTCCTCTGGAAACACCATATATTTT | CASSQGVWRSSGNTIYF
NA | TRBJ2-7 | TRBV10-1 | once | TGCGCCAGCAGTGAGTCGGTGTTTGGCGAGCAGTACTTC | CASSESVFGEQYF
NA | TRBJ2-4 | TRBV12-1 | NA | TGTGCCAGCAGCTTTGCAACGGGGGGCAAAGCCAAAAACATTCAGTACTTC | CASSFATGGKAKNIQYF
NA | TRBJ1-4 | TRBV6-5 | NA | TGTGCCAGCAGTTACGACAGACGAAATGAAAAACTGTTTTTT | CASSYDRRNEKLFF
TRBD1 | TRBJ2-5 | TRBV3-1/TRBV3-2 | NA | TGTGCCAGCAGCCAAGGTCTTCGACAGGGGGTTGAGACCCAGTACTTC | CASSQGLRQGVETQYF
NA | TRBJ2-5 | TRBV10-3 | NA | TGTGCCATCAGCGAGAGGGCAGGGGCAGGGGCCTTGGAGACCCAGTACTTC | CAISERAGAGALETQYF
NA | TRBJ2-7 | TRBV10-2 | NA | TGCGCCAGCAGTGAGTCGAGGGTCCGCTCCTACGAGCAGTACTTC | CASSESRVRSYEQYF
TRBD1 | TRBJ2-2 | TRBV6-4 | NA | TGTGCCAGCAGTGATACAGGGGACACCGGGGAGCTGTTTTTT | CASSDTGDTGELFF
TRBD1 | TRBJ1-5 | TRBV19 | NA | TGTGCCAGTAGCGCCGGACAGGGTGGCAATCAGCCCCAGCATTTT | CASSAGQGGNQPQHF
NA | TRBJ1-1 | TRBV7-2 | NA | TGTGCCAGCAGAAAGAGACAGTCCCGAAACACTGAAGCTTTCTTT | CASRKRQSRNTEAFF
NA | TRBJ1-2 | TRBV5-1 | NA | TGCGCCAGCCGACTCATGGGGCCAGGGACCAACTATGGCTACACCTTC | CASRLMGPGTNYGYTF
TRBD1 | TRBJ2-5 | TRBV7-9 | once | TGTGCCAGCAGTTATGACAGGGGGGCCCAGTACTTC | CASSYDRGAQYF
NA | TRBJ2-2 | TRBV6-2/TRBV6-3 | NA | TGTGCCAGCAGTTACCAGGGGGGGCTAACCGGGGAGCTGTTTTTT | CASSYQGGLTGELFF
NA | TRBJ2-6 | TRBV27 | NA | TGTGCATGGAGTATGCCTGGGGCCAACGTCCTGACTTTC | CAWSMPGANVLTF
NA | TRBJ1-2 | TRBV19 | NA | TGTGCCAGTGCAAACATGGGCGGGACCCCTCTAGATAACTATGGCTACACCTTC | CASANMGGTPLDNYGYTF
TRBD1 | TRBJ1-6 | TRBV11-2 | NA | TGTGCCAGCAGCAATAGGGGACAGGTCTCCTATAATTCACCCCTCCACTTT | CASSNRGQVSYNSPLHF
NA | TRBJ1-2 | TRBV20-1 | NA | TGCAGTGCCTCATTCGATGGCTACACCTTC | CSASFDGYTF
NA | TRBJ2-7 | TRBV4-1 | NA | TGCGCCAGCAGCCCGGACCTGGAGAGACAAGAGACCTACGAGCAGTACTTC | CASSPDLERQETYEQYF
TRBD1 | TRBJ2-7 | TRBV7-2 | NA | TGTGCCAGCAGCGTACAGGGGCTCGAGCAGTACTTC | CASSVQGLEQYF
NA | TRBJ1-3 | TRBV29-1 | NA | TGCAGCGTTGAAGAATGGGGGGGCTCTGGAAACACCATATATTTT | CSVEEWGGSGNTIYF
NA | TRBJ1-2 | TRBV28 | NA | TGTGCCAGCAGTTTATTTCATTTAGAGGGTCGCGGCTACACCTTC | CASSLFHLEGRGYTF
NA | TRBJ1-1 | TRBV11-3 | once | TGTGCCAGCAGCTTATCTGCGGTTACGGAAGCTTTCTTT | CASSLSAVTEAFF
NA | TRBJ2-1 | TRBV7-8 | NA | TGTGCCAGCAGCTTAGTGGTCCGCGGGGAGTACTACAATGAGCAGTTCTTC | CASSLVVRGEYYNEQFF
TRBD1 | TRBJ1-3 | TRBV7-6 | NA | TGTGCCAGCAGCCCCGCGACAGGGGTCGGAAACACCATATATTTT | CASSPATGVGNTIYF
NA | TRBJ2-5 | TRBV19 | NA | TGTGCCAGTAGGTTGCACGGGGAACAAGAGACCCAGTACTTC | CASRLHGEQETQYF
NA | TRBJ2-2 | TRBV3-1/TRBV3-2 | NA | TGTGCCAGCAGGGAGCGAAACACCGGGGAGCTGTTTTTT | CASRERNTGELFF
TRBD1 | TRBJ1-4 | TRBV2 | NA | TGTGCCAGCACTGGTGGGACAGGGCATGAAAAACTGTTTTTT | CASTGGTGHEKLFF
NA | TRBJ2-7 | TRBV27 | NA | TGTGCCAGCAGTTTTTCCCGGGACACATACGAGCAGTACTTC | CASSFSRDTYEQYF
TRBD1 | TRBJ2-2 | TRBV6-5 | NA | TGTGCCAGCAGTTTACAGGGGACCGGGGAGCTGTTTTTT | CASSLQGTGELFF
TRBD2 | TRBJ2-1 | TRBV5-8 | NA | TGTGCCAGCAGCCTGAGGAGGGACTACACAAGCAATGAGCAGTTCTTC | CASSLRRDYTSNEQFF
TRBD1 | TRBJ2-7 | TRBV16 | NA | TGTGCCAGCAGCCAATGGGGGACAGGGTCGGGAGAGCAGTACTTC | CASSQWGTGSGEQYF
NA | TRBJ1-6 | TRBV7-9 | NA | TGTGCCAGCAGCTTAGGTATGGCGGGACCAGAGTCACCCCTCCACTTT | CASSLGMAGPESPLHF
NA | TRBJ1-2 | TRBV6-4 | NA | TGTGCCAGCAGAAGCCACCCCCGCTATGGCTACACCTTC | CASRSHPRYGYTF
NA | TRBJ2-1 | TRBV5-1 | NA | TGCGCCAGCAGCCTGGACGGATACAATGAGCAGTTCTTC | CASSLDGYNEQFF
NA | TRBJ2-5 | TRBV5-1 | NA | TGCGCCAGCAGCTTGGAACAGTGGGAGACCCAGTACTTC | CASSLEQWETQYF